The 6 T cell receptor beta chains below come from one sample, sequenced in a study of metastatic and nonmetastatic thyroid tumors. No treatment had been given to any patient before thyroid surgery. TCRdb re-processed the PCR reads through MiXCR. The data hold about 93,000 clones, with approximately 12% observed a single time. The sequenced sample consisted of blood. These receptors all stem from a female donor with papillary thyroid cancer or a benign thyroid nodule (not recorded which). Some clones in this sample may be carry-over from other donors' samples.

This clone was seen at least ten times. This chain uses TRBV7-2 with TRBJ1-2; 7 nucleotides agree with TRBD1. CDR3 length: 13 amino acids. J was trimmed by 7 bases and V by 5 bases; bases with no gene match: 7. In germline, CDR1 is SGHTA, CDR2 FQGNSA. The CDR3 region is CASSPDRVRGYTF. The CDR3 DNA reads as TGTGCCAGCAGCCCAGACAGGGTGCGTGGCTACACCTTC.

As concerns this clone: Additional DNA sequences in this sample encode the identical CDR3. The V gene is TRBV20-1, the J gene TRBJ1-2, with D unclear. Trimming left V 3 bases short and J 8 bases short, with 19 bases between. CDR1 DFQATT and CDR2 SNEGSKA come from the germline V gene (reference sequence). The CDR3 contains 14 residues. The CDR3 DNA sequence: TGCAGTGCTAGGCTCCGGGGTGGGGAGGAGGGCTACACCTTC. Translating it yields CSARLRGGEEGYTF.

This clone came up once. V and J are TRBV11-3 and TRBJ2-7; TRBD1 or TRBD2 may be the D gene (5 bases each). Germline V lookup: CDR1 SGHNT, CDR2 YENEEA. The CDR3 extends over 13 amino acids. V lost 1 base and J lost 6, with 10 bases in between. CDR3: CASSLGAGTEQYF. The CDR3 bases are TGTGCCAGCAGCTTAGGTGCAGGGACCGAGCAGTACTTC.

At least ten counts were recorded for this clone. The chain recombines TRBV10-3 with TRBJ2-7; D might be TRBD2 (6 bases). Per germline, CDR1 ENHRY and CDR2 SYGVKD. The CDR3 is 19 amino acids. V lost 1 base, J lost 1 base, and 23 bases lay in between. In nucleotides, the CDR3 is TGTGCCATCAGTGAGTGGCCGGGAGATTCCCCCGCAGGGTCCTACGAGCAGTACTTC. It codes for CAISEWPGDSPAGSYEQYF.

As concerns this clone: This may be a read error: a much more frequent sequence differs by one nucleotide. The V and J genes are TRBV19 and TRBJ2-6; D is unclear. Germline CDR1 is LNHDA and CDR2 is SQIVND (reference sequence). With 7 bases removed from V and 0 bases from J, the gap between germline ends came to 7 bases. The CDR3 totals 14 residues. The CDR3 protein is CASIRFSGANVLTF. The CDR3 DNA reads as TGTGCCAGTATCAGGTTCTCTGGGGCCAACGTCCTGACTTTC. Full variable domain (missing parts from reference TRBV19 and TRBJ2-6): DGGITQSPKYLFRKEGQNVTLSCEQNLNHDAMYWYRQDPGQGLRLIYYSQIVNDFQKGDIAEGYSVSREKKESFPLTVTSAQKNPTAFYLCASIRFSGANVLTFGAGSRLTVL.

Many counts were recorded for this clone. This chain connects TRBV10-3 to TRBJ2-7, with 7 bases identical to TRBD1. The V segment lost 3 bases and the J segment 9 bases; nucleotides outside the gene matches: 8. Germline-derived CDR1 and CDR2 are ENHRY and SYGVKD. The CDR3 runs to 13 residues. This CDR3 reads CAISEKGATAQYF. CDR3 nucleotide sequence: TGTGCCATCAGTGAAAAGGGGGCGACGGCGCAGTACTTC.